Listed below are T cell receptor beta chains from one sample, sequenced in a study of cytomegalovirus exposure and HLA in healthy donors. The assay was immunoSEQ multiplex PCR, and TCRdb's table has in-frame clones only and misses some. The table has about 160,000 clones, roughly 80% seen once; the top ten hold 4.3%. The sequencing input was PBMCs. The source of these receptors is a man aged 40-49 years in good health and CMV-seronegative. The CDR3 runs from the conserved cysteine through the conserved F or W. A D gene is named only where the DNA matches it firmly. Rows may omit the clone size; those that give it use once, few, many or a size class.

TRBJ2-1,TRBV30,.,.,TGTGCCTGGAGCCCAGGCGTCAGCTCCTACAATGAGCAGTTCTTC,CAWSPGVSSYNEQFF
TRBJ1-1,TRBV11-2,.,.,TGTGCCAGCAGCACCCGGACAGCCACTGAAGCTTTCTTT,CASSTRTATEAFF
TRBJ1-1,TRBV29-1,.,.,TGCAGCGTACAAATTTACACTGAAGCTTTCTTT,CSVQIYTEAFF
TRBJ1-2,TRBV6-5,.,.,TGTGCCAGCAGTTACTCAGGGGCCTTATATGGCTACACCTTC,CASSYSGALYGYTF
TRBJ1-5,TRBV25-1,.,few,TGTGCCAGCAGTGACCTCTTAAATCAGCCCCAGCATTTT,CASSDLLNQPQHF
TRBJ2-3,TRBV5-6,.,.,TGTGCCAGCAGCTTGGGAAGCGGCACAGATACGCAGTATTTT,CASSLGSGTDTQYF
TRBJ2-1,TRBV6-6,.,.,TGTGCCAGCAGTTACCAGGACGAAGGGGGCAATGAGCAGTTCTTC,CASSYQDEGGNEQFF
TRBJ1-6,TRBV2,.,.,TGTGCCAGCAGTGAAGAGGGTGAGGGTAGCTCCTATAATTCACCCCTCCACTTT,CASSEEGEGSSYNSPLHF
TRBJ2-2,TRBV2,.,.,TGTGCCAGCAATGTCGCCGGGGAGCTGTTTTTT,CASNVAGELFF
TRBJ1-1,TRBV11-2,.,.,TGTGCCAGCAGTTCTGAGGGGAGGGTAGGTACTGAAGCTTTCTTT,CASSSEGRVGTEAFF
TRBJ2-7,TRBV7-8,.,.,TGTGCCAGCAGCCCTACCTCGGTCCCTGGCGAGCAGTACTTC,CASSPTSVPGEQYF
TRBJ1-1,TRBV7-9,TRBD1,.,TGTGCCAGCAGCTTTACAGGGGGGAACACTGAAGCTTTCTTT,CASSFTGGNTEAFF
TRBJ2-7,TRBV27,TRBD1,.,TGTGCCAGCAGTTTAACAGGACAGGGGACCGAGCAGTACTTC,CASSLTGQGTEQYF
TRBJ2-1,TRBV2,TRBD2,.,TGTGCCATCAAGACTAGCGGGGTCAATGAGCAGTTCTTC,CAIKTSGVNEQFF
TRBJ1-2,TRBV6-1,.,.,TGTGCCAGCAGTGATTGGAGGCATAACTATGGCTACACCTTC,CASSDWRHNYGYTF
TRBJ2-7,TRBV27,TRBD1,.,TGTGCCAGCAGTTACCGACTACCGGGACAGGGCCCCTACGAGCAGTACTTC,CASSYRLPGQGPYEQYF
TRBJ2-3,TRBV15,.,.,TGTGCCACCAGCGGCGGCGGGATAGATACGCAGTATTTT,CATSGGGIDTQYF
TRBJ2-1,TRBV12-5,.,.,TGTGCTAGTGGTTTCCGGGATTGGGACAATGAGCAGTTCTTC,CASGFRDWDNEQFF
TRBJ2-3,TRBV7-3,.,.,TGTGCCAGCAGCCCCCGGGCGGGGCCCCCCACAGATACGCAGTATTTT,CASSPRAGPPTDTQYF
TRBJ2-7,TRBV5-1,TRBD2,.,TGCGCCAGCAGAGGGACGGGGGGTGGCGAGCAGTACTTC,CASRGTGGGEQYF
TRBJ2-7,TRBV18,.,.,TGTGCCAGCTCACCCCCAGGTTCGGGGATCTACGAGCAGTACTTC,CASSPPGSGIYEQYF
TRBJ2-7,TRBV4-3,.,.,TGCGCCAGCAGCCAAGCCTGGGACAAAGACTACGAGCAGTACTTC,CASSQAWDKDYEQYF
TRBJ1-1,TRBV5-1,.,.,TGCGCCAGCAGCGGGGCACCGGGCAGGCCTGAAGCTTTCTTT,CASSGAPGRPEAFF
TRBJ2-2,TRBV28,.,once,TGTGCCAGCAGTCCGTACAGGCTCCAAGGGACCGGGGAGCTGTTTTTT,CASSPYRLQGTGELFF
TRBJ2-2,TRBV9,TRBD1,.,TGTGCCAGCAGCGGGAGACAGGGGGCCACCGGGGAGCTGTTTTTT,CASSGRQGATGELFF
TRBJ1-5,TRBV28,.,.,TGTGCCAGCAGTTTACCGGGGACTAAGGTCCAGCCCCAGCATTTT,CASSLPGTKVQPQHF
TRBJ1-6,TRBV6-5,.,.,TGTGCCAGCAGTTCACGTACAGTCGCTAATAATTCACCCCTCCACTTT,CASSSRTVANNSPLHF
TRBJ1-2,TRBV7-8,TRBD1,.,TGTGCCAGCAGCTTACGTACGGAGGGGGCAGGTGGCTACACCTTC,CASSLRTEGAGGYTF
TRBJ2-5,TRBV10-2,.,once,TGCGCCAGCAGTGAGTCGAGGGAGACCCAGTACTTC,CASSESRETQYF
TRBJ2-2,TRBV2,.,.,TGTGCCAGCAGTGAAGCGCGGACCGGGGAGCTGTTTTTT,CASSEARTGELFF
TRBJ2-7,TRBV27,.,.,TGTGCCAGCTCCCGGAGGGGGCACGAGCAGTACTTC,CASSRRGHEQYF
TRBJ2-1,TRBV7-8,TRBD2,.,TGTGCCAGCAGCTTAGTATCTAGCGGGGGGGCCTCATCCTACAATGAGCAGTTCTTC,CASSLVSSGGASSYNEQFF
TRBJ2-5,TRBV28,.,.,TGTGCCAGCAGCCCCAGGGGTACGGCGCAGGAGACCCAGTACTTC,CASSPRGTAQETQYF
TRBJ1-1,TRBV6-1,.,.,TGTGCCAGCAGCGGGACTAGTACGAACACTGAAGCTTTCTTT,CASSGTSTNTEAFF
TRBJ2-7,TRBV19,.,.,TGTGCCAGTAGTCATCCGGGTCCACTTTACGAGCAGTACTTC,CASSHPGPLYEQYF